The present T cell receptor beta chain was sequenced within a study of identifying expanded T cells in peripheral blood. This clone was picked up a small number of times. The antigen is undetermined. Collection occurred without any documented infections or immune events in donors. The CDR3 length is 12 residues. Produced via immunoSEQ multiplex PCR; TCRdb's table is partial and in-frame only. The table shows over 80,000 clones, with 86% occurring only once. General observations from the study: Across healthy donors, higher total template counts meant significantly greater roughly two-week count variance. Over approximately two and four weeks, about 15 and 19 clones changed, versus around 1.3 between replicates.

Sequenced material: blood. The rearrangement links TRBV1 to TRBJ1-4. TRBV1 is recorded as a pseudogene. The receptor comes from a person aged 18-70 years in good health. CDR3 in DNA: TGCACCAGCAGCCAAGATCCGGGACAACTGTTTTTT. Its translation is CTSSQDPGQLFF.